The T cell receptor beta chain described here comes from a study of blood T cell repertoires in COVID-19. On the study more broadly: Acute-phase and convalescent COVID-19 samples originated in the United States, Italy and Spain. PBMCs, B-cell-depleted T cells, or T cells were the source of the cDNA or gDNA that made up the material.

The authors' processing: Estimates of nucleated cell counts were drawn from the amplification of reference gene primers. The repertoire was sequenced with immunoSEQ multiplex PCR; TCRdb's copy has only in-frame clones and lacks some. V and J calls and clone size come straight from that table; D and trimming were deduced from the DNA. Seen here are fewer than 150,000 clones, 80% to 90% observed once, and the top ten hold more than 9.5%. V lost 7 bases and J lost 6, with 13 bases in between. The CDR3 loop spans 14 amino acids. Per the germline V gene, CDR1 is MDHEN and CDR2 is SYDVKM. Sequencing was done on a sample of peripheral blood. The rearrangement uses TRBV28 and TRBJ1-6; possible D gene TRBD1, 6 bases. This TCR was recovered from a woman older than 75 with acute or convalescent COVID-19. CDR3 region: CASKRTATNSPLHF. The CDR3 coding sequence is TGTGCCAGCAAGCGGACAGCCACTAATTCACCCCTCCACTTT. The variable domain in full, completed from reference TRBV28 and TRBJ1-6, reads DVKVTQSSRYLVKRTGEKVFLECVQDMDHENMFWYRQDPGLGLRLIYFSYDVKMKEKGDIPEGYSVSREKKERFSLILESASTNQTSMYLCASKRTATNSPLHFGNGTRLTVT.